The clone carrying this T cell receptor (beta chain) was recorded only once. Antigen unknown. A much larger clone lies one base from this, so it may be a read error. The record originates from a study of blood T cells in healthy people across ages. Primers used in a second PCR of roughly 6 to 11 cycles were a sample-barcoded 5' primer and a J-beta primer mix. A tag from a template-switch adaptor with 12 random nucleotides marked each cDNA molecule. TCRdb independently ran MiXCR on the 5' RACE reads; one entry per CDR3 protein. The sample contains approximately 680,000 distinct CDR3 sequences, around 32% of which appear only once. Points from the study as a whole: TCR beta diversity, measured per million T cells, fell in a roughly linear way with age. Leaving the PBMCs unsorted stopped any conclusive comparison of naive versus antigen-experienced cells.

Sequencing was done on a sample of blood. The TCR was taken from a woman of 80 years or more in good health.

CDR3 sequence: CASSQDRTGVGDTQYF. DNA of the CDR3: TGCGCCAGCAGCCAAGATCGGACAGGGGTGGGAGATACGCAGTATTTT. This chain uses TRBV4-1 with TRBJ2-3, with 9 bases lining up with TRBD1. Trimming took 0 bases from V and 5 from J; bases not matched to a gene: 6. The germline V gene encodes CDR1 MGHRA and CDR2 YSYEKL. The CDR3 runs to 16 residues.